The 9 T cell receptor beta chains below come from one sample, sequenced in a study of T cells in Graves' hyperthyroidism and ophthalmopathy. Amplification targeted TCR beta CDR3 regions from RNA transcripts. The HTBI primer set drove a first-round RT-PCR of the TCR CDR3. TCRdb re-called the multiplex PCR reads with MiXCR, one entry per CDR3 protein. The sample contains over 650,000 distinct CDR3 sequences, 45% of which appear only once. The sequencing input was peripheral blood or thyroid tissue (not recorded which). The receptor set was obtained from an adult man with Graves' disease, either hyperthyroidism or ophthalmopathy (not recorded which).

Ten or more counts support this clonotype. The chain carries TRBV25-1 and TRBJ1-1, with D possibly being TRBD1 (6 bases). Per germline, CDR1 MGHDK and CDR2 SYGVNS. The CDR3 is made up of 14 amino acids. V dropped 6 bases and J dropped 4 bases, with 15 bases sitting between them. In nucleotides, the CDR3 is TGTGCCAGCAGGCCAGGGGAGGGGGGCACTGAAGCTTTCTTT. Residues: CASRPGEGGTEAFF.

This clonotype was seen only once. The chain is built from TRBV29-1 and TRBJ1-2; D not resolved. Germline V gene sequence: CDR1 SQVTM, CDR2 ANQGSEA. CDR3 length: 12 amino acids. The CDR3 coding sequence is TGCACCATCGGACCCATGGAGCGCGGCTACACCTTC. Its protein product is CTIGPMERGYTF. Using reference TRBV29-1 and TRBJ1-2 for the parts outside the CDR3, the full variable domain is SAVISQKPSRDICQRGTSLTIQCQVDSQVTMMFWYRQQPGQSLTLIATANQGSEATYESGFVIDKFPISRPNLTFSTLTVSNMSPEDSSIYLCTIGPMERGYTFGSGTRLTVV.

Comment on this clonotype: A clone one base away is much larger, so this may be a read error. The J gene is TRBJ2-7, the V gene TRBV7-9; 7 nucleotides align to TRBD1. The length of the CDR3 is 12 residues. CDR1 and CDR2 from the germline V gene are SEHNR and FQNEAQ (reference sequence). The CDR3 nucleotides are TGTGCCAGCAGCCACGGACAGGACGAGCGGTACTTC. Protein: CASSHGQDERYF. Filled out from reference TRBV7-9 and TRBJ2-7, the complete variable domain reads DTGVSQNPRHKITKRGQNVTFRCDPISEHNRLYWYRQTLGQGPEFLTYFQNEAQLEKSRLLSDRFSAERPKGSFSTLEIQRTEQGDSAMYLCASSHGQDERYFGPGTRLTVT.

This clonotype was found a few times. The genes are TRBV12-3 or TRBV12-4 and TRBJ2-2, with D unclear. This CDR3 has 13 amino acids. The ends were cut back, 5 bases at V and 6 bases at J, with 10 bases in the middle. The CDR3 bases are TGTGCCAGCAGTGTACGAGGAGCCGGGGAGCTGTTTTTT. It encodes CASSVRGAGELFF.

About this clonotype: The germline gene is not matched at one end of the junction; a read error may be the cause. The V call is TRBV7-3, the J call TRBJ2-7; D may match TRBD1 or TRBD2 (6 bases each). The CDR3 loop spans 18 amino acids. Germline V gene data show CDR1 as SGHTA and CDR2 as FQGTGA. CDR3 DNA: TGCGCCAGCAGCGATTCGACAGGTATAGGGACTTCTCTACGAGAGCAGTACTTC. Encoded protein: CASSDSTGIGTSLREQYF. Full variable domain (remainder filled in from reference TRBV7-3 and TRBJ2-7): GAGVSQTPSNKVTEKGKYVELRCDPISGHTALYWYRQSLGQGPEFLIYFQGTGAADDSGLPNDRFFAVRPEGSVSTLKIQRTERGDSAVYLCASSDSTGIGTSLREQYFGPGTRLTVT.

The J gene is TRBJ2-7, the V gene TRBV20-1; D perhaps matches TRBD1 (6 bases). Germline V gene sequence: CDR1 DFQATT, CDR2 SNEGSKA (reference sequence). V gave up 1 base and J gave up 2 bases, with 9 bases separating them. The CDR3 runs to 13 residues. CDR3 bases: TGCAGTGCTAGAGTCGGACAGACCTACGAGCAGTACTTC. It is translated as CSARVGQTYEQYF.

The chain joins TRBV29-1 to TRBJ2-5; possibly TRBD2 for D (6 bases). Germline-derived CDR1 and CDR2 are SQVTM and ANQGSEA. There are 14 residues in the CDR3. V gave up 4 bases and J gave up 2 bases, with 14 bases separating them. CDR3 sequence reads: CSVAGDLRQETQYF. The DNA of the CDR3 is TGCAGCGTTGCGGGGGACCTGAGGCAAGAGACCCAGTACTTC.

A remark on this clonotype: A much larger clonotype is one base distant, so this may be a read error. The rearrangement links TRBV10-3 to TRBJ1-2; 7 nucleotides align to TRBD1. V lost 8 bases to trimming and J lost 0 bases; unmatched junction nucleotides: 3. This CDR3 contains 13 residues. Germline lookup yields CDR1 ENHRY and CDR2 SYGVKD. CDR3 loop: CAIGGTANYGYTF. CDR3 nucleotides: TGTGCCATCGGGGGGACAGCTAACTATGGCTACACCTTC.

This clonotype was seen repeatedly, ten times or more. The chain combines TRBV7-2 with TRBJ1-4, with 7 bases fitting TRBD1. The CDR3 consists of 15 residues. The germline CDR1 and CDR2 sequences are SGHTA and FQGNSA. With V trimmed by 1 base and J by 10 bases, 9 bases remained unmatched. CDR3 region: CASSLGRQGVAKLFF. As DNA, the CDR3 is TGTGCCAGCAGCTTAGGGCGCCAGGGGGTTGCAAAACTGTTTTTT.